In this sample, the clone carrying this TCR beta chain turned up a few times. TCRdb processed the RT-PCR reads anew with MiXCR; each CDR3 protein has one entry. The profile shows about 680,000 distinct CDR3 sequences, around 14% of them singletons. The J segment lost 9 bases and the V segment lost 1 base, leaving 9 bases of the junction unmatched. The CDR3 contains 16 residues. CDR1 and CDR2 from the germline V gene are MNHEY and SMNVEV (reference sequence). The sequence was obtained from a female donor in good health, serving as a healthy control. V usage is TRBV27 and J usage is TRBJ1-6; 7 bases align to TRBD1. The specimen sequenced was memory CD4+ T cells from blood. The CDR3 DNA reads TGTGCCAGCAGTTTATACGCCCAGGGGGGGGGTTCACCCCTCCACTTT. It translates to CASSLYAQGGGSPLHF.